Below, one T cell receptor beta chain is given with its context. What it binds is unknown. The assay was immunoSEQ multiplex PCR, and TCRdb's table has in-frame clones only and misses some. The table lists 150,000 or so clones, around 93% of them singletons. Whether given at about 4 or about 12 weeks, second doses were pooled. In germline, CDR1 is LGHDT, CDR2 YNNKEL (reference sequence). CDR3 length: 14 amino acids. J lost 5 bases, V lost 4 bases, and 7 bases had no gene match. These data are taken from a study of T cell responses to AZD1222 COVID-19 vaccine. Regarding the study as a whole: The study sampled repertoires only after the peak T cell response. AZD1222 recipients seropositive at baseline numbered only six or seven.

The sequencing here drew on peripheral blood, taken 28 days after the second AZD1222 dose. This TCR came from an adult who received the AZD1222 COVID-19 vaccine. This chain links TRBV3-1 (or the pseudogene TRBV3-2) with TRBJ1-2, with 7 positions matching TRBD1. The CDR3 bases are TGTGCCAGCAGCCCACAGGGGCGGGGATATGGCTACACCTTC. It codes for CASSPQGRGYGYTF.